This record concerns one T cell receptor beta chain sequence. The observed sequence ends 3 residues before the CDR3 terminus, with the missing tail filled in from the germline J gene. From germline, CDR1 is GTSNPN and CDR2 SVGIG (reference sequence). The V gene lost 0 bases and the J gene lost 3 bases, with 8 bases spanning the gap. The CDR3 runs 14 residues. These data are taken from a study of T cells in women clearing cervical HPV infection. The assay was immunoSEQ multiplex PCR, and TCRdb's table has in-frame clones only and misses some. The data show 15,000 to 20,000 clones, and the top ten clones hold more than 5.5%.

This TCR was sampled from a woman between 18 and 70 years old with a cervical HPV16 infection that either progressed to CIN3+ or cleared (not recorded which). Specimen: blood buffy coat. The chain joins TRBV30 to TRBJ2-2; D gene ambiguous. The CDR3 bases that were read are TGTGCCTGGAGTGTACGTATAGACACCGGGGAG. Encoded protein: CAWSVRIDTGE. In full, the CDR3 is CAWSVRIDTGELFF.